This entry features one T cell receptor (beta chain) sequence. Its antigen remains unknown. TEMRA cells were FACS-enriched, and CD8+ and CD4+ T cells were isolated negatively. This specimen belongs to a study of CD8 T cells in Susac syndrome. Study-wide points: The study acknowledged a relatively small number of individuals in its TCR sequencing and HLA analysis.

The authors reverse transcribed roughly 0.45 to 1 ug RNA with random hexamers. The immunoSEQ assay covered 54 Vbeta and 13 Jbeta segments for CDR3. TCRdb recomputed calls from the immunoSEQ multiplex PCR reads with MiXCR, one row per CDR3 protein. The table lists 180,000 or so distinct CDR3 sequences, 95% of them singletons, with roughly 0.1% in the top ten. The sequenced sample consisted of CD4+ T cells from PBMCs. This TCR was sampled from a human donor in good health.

The CDR3 DNA reads as TGTGCCAGCAGAAGGGGACAGTCCTATGGCTACACCTTC. Its protein is CASRRGQSYGYTF. V usage is TRBV7-2 and J usage is TRBJ1-2; 7 positions match TRBD1. The CDR3 covers 13 residues. V was pared by 6 bases and J by 4 bases, with 5 bases of the junction left unmatched. Germline CDR1 is SGHTA and CDR2 is FQGNSA.